These 18 T cell receptor beta chains share one sample of origin, sequenced in a study of T cell responses to AZD1222 COVID-19 vaccine. The protocol was immunoSEQ multiplex PCR, while the TCRdb copy is restricted to in-frame clones and leaves out a portion. The data hold about 140,000 clones, with roughly 90% observed a single time. Sequences were derived from peripheral blood, sampled on day 0 of AZD1222 vaccination. The receptors derive from an adult in good health.

The genes are TRBV19 and TRBJ1-5, with D hard to call. V gave up 8 bases and J gave up 7 bases, with 18 bases separating them. Germline CDR1 reads LNHDA; CDR2 reads SQIVND (reference sequence). The CDR3 consists of 14 residues. The DNA for the CDR3 is TGTGCCAGTGAGAAGTTCCGGGAGGCGCAGCCCCAGCATTTT. Protein sequence: CASEKFREAQPQHF.

The chain couples TRBV7-6 to TRBJ2-1; D may be TRBD1 (5 bases). The CDR3 spans 16 residues. Germline assignment: CDR1 SGHVS and CDR2 FNYEAQ. Trimming pared 1 base from V and 3 bases from J, leaving 13 bases between. The DNA for the CDR3 is TGTGCCAGCAGCTTAGTCGGTAGAGGACACTACAATGAGCAGTTCTTC. This gives the protein CASSLVGRGHYNEQFF.

The chain couples TRBV12-2 to TRBJ2-2; TRBD2, the table's D call, lacks a check against the DNA. TRBV12-2 is reported as a pseudogene. This CDR3 comprises 15 residues. The CDR3 DNA follows: TGTGCAAGTCGCTTAGTGTACTTTGACACCGGGGAGCTGTTTTTT. Translation: CASRLVYFDTGELFF.

The chain is built from TRBV30 and TRBJ1-1, with a weak D call TRBD1 (5 bases). With 1 base removed from V and 2 bases from J, the gap between germline ends came to 8 bases. Germline CDR1 reads GTSNPN; CDR2 reads SVGIG (reference sequence). The CDR3 has 13 residues. The CDR3 coding sequence is TGTGCCTGGAGTGGAGACAGTAACACTGAAGCTTTCTTT. This sequence encodes CAWSGDSNTEAFF.

The J gene is TRBJ1-1, the V gene TRBV19, with D uncertain. From germline, CDR1 is LNHDA and CDR2 SQIVND (reference sequence). The V end lost 4 bases, the J end lost 13 bases, and 10 bases lay between the germline ends. The CDR3 consists of 10 residues. The CDR3 coding sequence is TGTGCCAGTAGTAGGGCGGATTTTTTCTTT. This encodes CASSRADFFF.

CDR3 coding DNA: TGTGCCAGCAGCTTAGTAAGCGGGAGCGGCGAGACCCAGTACTTC. Amino acid sequence: CASSLVSGSGETQYF. The chain is built from TRBV7-2 and TRBJ2-5; TRBD2 aligns across 8 bases. CDR3 length: 15 amino acids. The germline CDR1 and CDR2 sequences are SGHTA and FQGNSA. The V segment lost 1 base and the J segment 5 bases; nucleotides outside the gene matches: 6.

The chain is built from TRBV5-1 and TRBJ2-7; 8 positions match TRBD2. Trimming removed 0 bases from V and 6 bases from J; junction bases left unmatched: 5. The germline V gene encodes CDR1 SGHRS and CDR2 YFSETQ. There are 14 residues in the CDR3. The CDR3 protein is CASSLVLAGAEQYF. For the CDR3, the DNA is TGCGCCAGCAGCTTGGTGCTAGCGGGTGCCGAGCAGTACTTC.

The J gene is TRBJ2-1, the V gene TRBV5-1; D is undetermined. In germline, CDR1 is SGHRS, CDR2 YFSETQ. V lost 4 bases, J lost 7 bases, and 12 bases lay in between. The CDR3 contains 13 residues. CDR3 protein: CASSAPRGNEQFF. CDR3 nucleotide sequence: TGCGCCAGCAGCGCGCCGCGCGGTAATGAGCAGTTCTTC.

This clone was observed once. V gene TRBV30 combines with J gene TRBJ2-2; TRBD2 matches 8 bases. With 3 bases clipped from V and 6 bases from J, the junction kept 12 bases outside the gene matches. Germline-derived CDR1 and CDR2 are GTSNPN and SVGIG (reference sequence). This CDR3 is built from 16 residues. The DNA of the CDR3 is TGTGCCTGGAGGTTGGCGGGAGCCGGGGGGGCCGGGGAGCTGTTTTTT. Its protein is CAWRLAGAGGAGELFF.

The genes are TRBV12-3 or TRBV12-4 and TRBJ2-3; no reliable D call. This CDR3 comprises 13 residues. The germline V and J ends were trimmed by 5 bases and 2 bases, with 8 bases remaining between them. CDR3 coding DNA: TGTGCCAGCAGTCCCTTGGCCACAGATACGCAGTATTTT. The encoded protein is CASSPLATDTQYF.

This chain links TRBV6-4 with TRBJ1-5; D is possibly TRBD1 (5 bases). Germline V lookup: CDR1 MRHNA, CDR2 SNTAGT. The CDR3 runs to 14 residues. V was cut by 2 bases and J by 6 bases, with 11 bases left in between. The CDR3 loop reads CASSDRRGGQPQHF. In DNA form, the CDR3 reads TGTGCCAGCAGTGACCGTAGGGGCGGTCAGCCCCAGCATTTT.

The chain has TRBV20-1 and TRBJ1-1; no clear D gene. Germline CDR1 DFQATT, CDR2 SNEGSKA (reference sequence). The CDR3 is 12 amino acids. V gave up 3 bases and J gave up 1 base, with 6 bases separating them. This CDR3 is CSASFANTEAFF. The CDR3, as DNA: TGCAGTGCTAGTTTCGCGAACACTGAAGCTTTCTTT.

The chain employs TRBV7-9 and TRBJ1-6; D remains ambiguous. V was trimmed by 5 bases and J by 8 bases, leaving 10 bases between them. From germline, CDR1 is SEHNR and CDR2 FQNEAQ (reference sequence). The CDR3 sequence is 13 residues long. CDR3 DNA: TGTGCCAGCAGCCTCGCCATGGATTCACCCCTCCACTTT. It codes for CASSLAMDSPLHF.

The chain uses TRBV2 and TRBJ1-5, with D possibly TRBD1 on 6 matching bases. CDR1 is SNHLY and CDR2 is FYNNEI in the germline V gene. V was clipped by 5 bases and J by 0 bases, with 11 bases between them. This CDR3 is 15 amino acids long. Here the CDR3 DNA reads TGTGCCAGCAGTCCCGGACAGAATAGCAATCAGCCCCAGCATTTT. Translating it yields CASSPGQNSNQPQHF.

The chain carries TRBV2 and TRBJ1-3; D gene uncertain. This CDR3 comprises 16 residues. Germline V gives CDR1 SNHLY, CDR2 FYNNEI. V shed 2 bases and J shed 2 bases, with 13 bases lying between them. The CDR3 protein is CASSELREVAGNTIYF. DNA of the CDR3: TGTGCCAGCAGTGAATTGCGGGAAGTGGCTGGAAACACCATATATTTT.

The CDR3 coding sequence is TGTGCCAGCAGCTTATACGGATACGAGCAGTACTTC. It specifies CASSLYGYEQYF. The rearrangement links TRBV7-2 to TRBJ2-7, with no clear D. There are 12 residues in the CDR3. The V end was cut by 2 bases, the J end by 4 bases, with 6 bases between. Germline V gene sequence: CDR1 SGHTA, CDR2 FQGNSA.

This clone occurred once. The chain combines TRBV6-5 with TRBJ2-5, with D perhaps assigned TRBD1 or TRBD2 (5 bases each). The germline V gene has CDR1 MNHEY and CDR2 SVGAGI. The CDR3 totals 14 residues. V was clipped by 3 bases and J by 5 bases, with 13 bases between them. The CDR3 region is CASSYRDPAETQYF. The DNA for the CDR3 is TGTGCCAGCAGTTATCGGGACCCTGCGGAGACCCAGTACTTC.

The rearrangement joins TRBV5-4 to TRBJ1-2; D is unclear. V lost 0 bases, J lost 2 bases, and 5 bases lay in between. The CDR3 is 13 residues long. The germline V gene has CDR1 SGHNT and CDR2 YYREEE (reference sequence). The CDR3 reads CASSLGQNYGYTF. CDR3 DNA: TGTGCCAGCAGCTTGGGCCAGAACTATGGCTACACCTTC.